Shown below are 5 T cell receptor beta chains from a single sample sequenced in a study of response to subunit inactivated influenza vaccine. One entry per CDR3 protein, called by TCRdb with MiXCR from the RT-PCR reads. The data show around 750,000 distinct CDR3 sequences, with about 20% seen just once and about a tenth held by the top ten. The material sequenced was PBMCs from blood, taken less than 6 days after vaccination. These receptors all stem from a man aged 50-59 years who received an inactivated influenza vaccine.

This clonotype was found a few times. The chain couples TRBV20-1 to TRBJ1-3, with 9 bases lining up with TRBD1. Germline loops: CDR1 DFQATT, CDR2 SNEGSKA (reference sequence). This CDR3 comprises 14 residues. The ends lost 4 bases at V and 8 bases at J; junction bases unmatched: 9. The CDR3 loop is CSAKPTGGADTIYF. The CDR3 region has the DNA TGCAGTGCTAAACCTACAGGGGGCGCGGACACCATATATTTT.

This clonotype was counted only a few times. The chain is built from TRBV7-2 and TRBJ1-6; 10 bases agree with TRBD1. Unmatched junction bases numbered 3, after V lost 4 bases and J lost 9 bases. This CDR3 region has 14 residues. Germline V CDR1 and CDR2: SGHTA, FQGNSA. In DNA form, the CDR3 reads TGTGCCAGCAGCTGGGGACAGGGGATTTCACCCCTCCACTTT. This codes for CASSWGQGISPLHF. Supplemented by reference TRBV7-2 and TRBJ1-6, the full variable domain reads GAGVSQSPSNKVTEKGKDVELRCDPISGHTALYWYRQSLGQGLEFLIYFQGNSAPDKSGLPSDRFSAERTGGSVSTLTIQRTQQEDSAVYLCASSWGQGISPLHFGNGTRLTVT.

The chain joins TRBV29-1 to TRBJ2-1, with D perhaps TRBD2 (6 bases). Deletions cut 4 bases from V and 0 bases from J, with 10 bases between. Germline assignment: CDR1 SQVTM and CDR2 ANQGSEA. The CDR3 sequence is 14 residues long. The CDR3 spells CSVAAGTSYNEQFF. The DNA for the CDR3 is TGCAGCGTTGCGGCGGGAACCTCCTACAATGAGCAGTTCTTC.

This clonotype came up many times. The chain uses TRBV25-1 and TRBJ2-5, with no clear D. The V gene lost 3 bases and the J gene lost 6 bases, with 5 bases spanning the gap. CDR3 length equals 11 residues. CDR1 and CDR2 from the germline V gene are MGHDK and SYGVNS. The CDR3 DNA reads TGTGCCAGCAGTGACATAAAGACCCAGTACTTC. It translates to CASSDIKTQYF.

CDR3 region: CASSLARLGGQETQYF. Written as DNA, the CDR3 is TGTGCCAGCAGCTTAGCGCGGTTGGGGGGGCAAGAGACCCAGTACTTC. This chain connects TRBV7-2 to TRBJ2-5, with TRBD2 matching over 7 bases. CDR1 SGHTA and CDR2 FQGNSA come from the germline V gene. V gave up 0 bases and J gave up 2 bases; unmatched junction bases: 6. This CDR3 has 16 amino acids.